This T cell receptor beta chain was documented in a study of blood T cell repertoires in COVID-19. Turning to the study itself: Some COVID-19 samples were acute and others convalescent; all came from the United States, Italy and Spain. Sources were T cells, B-cell-depleted T cells, or PBMCs; the material itself was cDNA or gDNA.

This clone was seen just once. Profiling relied on immunoSEQ multiplex PCR, and the TCRdb table lists in-frame clones only, not all of them. Found here are about 280,000 clones, about nine tenths of them singletons; the top ten hold around 2.2%. The TCR originated in a woman aged 50 to 60 who had recovered from COVID-19. The material sequenced was peripheral blood.

CDR3 nucleotides: TGTGCCACCAGCAGAGATATCTCGGGACTTATAGCCAAAAACATTCAGTACTTC. Protein: CATSRDISGLIAKNIQYF. The chain is built from TRBV15 and TRBJ2-4; possible D gene TRBD2, 6 bases. CDR3 size: 18 residues. CDR1 is LNHNV, CDR2 YYDKDF, per germline (reference sequence). Trimming removed 0 bases at V and 0 bases at J, with 15 bases between.